The 14 T cell receptor beta chains below come from one sample, sequenced in a study of human T cells and chemical hapten exposure. Noted time point: patch test 3, about 24 weeks after DPC sensitization. The treatment was: therapeutic diphenylcyclopropenone sensitization with weekly scalp DPC. Each CDR3 protein gets one entry after TCRdb re-called the RACE reads with MiXCR. This table holds roughly 100,000 distinct CDR3 sequences, less than 35% found once. The starting material was whole blood, obtained in connection with sensitization to the hapten diphenylcyclopropenone (DPC). Receptors were obtained from a man in his forties with alopecia areata. Some clones in this sample may be carry-over from other donors' samples.

This clonotype was seen a handful of times. The genes are TRBV29-1 and TRBJ2-6, with TRBD1 identical over 7 bases. CDR3 length equals 14 residues. The ends lost 5 bases at V and 4 bases at J; junction bases unmatched: 5. Germline-derived CDR1 and CDR2 are SQVTM and ANQGSEA. The CDR3, as DNA: TGCAGCGTTACGACAGGGACCGGGGCCAACGTCCTGACTTTC. Protein: CSVTTGTGANVLTF. Full variable domain (rest looked up from reference TRBV29-1 and TRBJ2-6): SAVISQKPSRDICQRGTSLTIQCQVDSQVTMMFWYRQQPGQSLTLIATANQGSEATYESGFVIDKFPISRPNLTFSTLTVSNMSPEDSSIYLCSVTTGTGANVLTFGAGSRLTVL.

This clonotype was observed a few times. This chain links TRBV24-1 with TRBJ2-3; 8 nucleotides match TRBD2. This CDR3 is 16 amino acids long. Germline loops: CDR1 KGHDR, CDR2 SFDVKD. The J segment lost 0 bases and the V segment lost 4 bases, leaving 5 bases of the junction unmatched. The CDR3 DNA is TGTGCCACCAGTGAATATAGCGGGGCTAGCACAGATACGCAGTATTTT. Translation: CATSEYSGASTDTQYF.

The chain has TRBV6-2 or TRBV6-3 and TRBJ2-7, with TRBD2 matching 12 bases. This CDR3 spans 16 amino acids. CDR1 is MNHEY and CDR2 is SVGEGT in the germline V gene. The V and J ends lost 5 bases and 3 bases, in that order; junction bases with no gene match: 8. The CDR3 region is CASSTPTSGRIYEQYF. The CDR3 bases are TGTGCCAGCAGTACGCCCACTAGCGGGAGGATCTACGAGCAGTACTTC.

The CDR3 sequence is CASSLTGGGNQPQHF. DNA of the CDR3: TGTGCCAGCAGCTTGACAGGGGGCGGCAATCAGCCCCAGCATTTT. The chain combines TRBV6-5 with TRBJ1-5; 10 bases fit TRBD1. Germline V gene data show CDR1 as MNHEY and CDR2 as SVGAGI. The CDR3 totals 15 residues. V dropped 6 bases and J dropped 2; count of bases not matched to a gene: 4.

The chain combines TRBV6-5 with TRBJ1-4, with 7 bases fitting TRBD1. The CDR3 is made up of 14 amino acids. V was clipped by 5 bases and J by 7 bases; unmatched bases: 7. Germline loops: CDR1 MNHEY, CDR2 SVGAGI. The CDR3 is CASSIRDSREKLFF. CDR3 DNA: TGTGCCAGCAGTATCCGGGACAGCCGTGAAAAACTGTTTTTT.

The chain has TRBV12-3 or TRBV12-4 and TRBJ1-5; the D gene is possibly TRBD1 (6 bases). The CDR3 contains 14 residues. Trimming cost V 3 bases and J 6 bases, with 12 bases left between them. This CDR3 is CASSFGGGGQPQHF. CDR3 bases: TGTGCCAGCAGTTTTGGGGGGGGCGGTCAGCCCCAGCATTTT.

The chain has TRBV12-3 or TRBV12-4 and TRBJ2-7, with a possible D match to TRBD1 (6 bases). Trimming removed 5 bases at V and 1 base at J, with 21 bases between. There are 17 residues in the CDR3. Here the CDR3 reads CASSRLGGQGNSYEQYF. In nucleotides, the CDR3 is TGTGCCAGCAGTCGCCTTGGTGGGCAGGGGAATTCCTACGAGCAGTACTTC.

This clonotype came up a few times. The rearrangement joins TRBV7-8 to TRBJ2-3, with unresolved D. The CDR3 runs 12 residues. Germline lookup yields CDR1 SGHVS and CDR2 FQNEAQ. V lost 2 bases and J 6 bases, leaving 6 bases between the germline ends. The CDR3 nucleotides read TGTGCCAGCAGCTTAACAAGGGATACGCAGTATTTT. Translation gives CASSLTRDTQYF.

This clonotype was observed a few times. The chain joins TRBV7-8 to TRBJ1-2; TRBD1 is a possible D gene (5 bases). V was shortened by 1 base and J by 4 bases, with 13 bases between the two germline ends. CDR1 and CDR2 from the germline V gene are SGHVS and FQNEAQ. The CDR3 runs to 15 residues. The CDR3 here is CASSLEEGTGYGYTF. CDR3 bases: TGTGCCAGCAGCTTAGAGGAGGGAACAGGCTATGGCTACACCTTC.

The rearrangement links TRBV7-2 to TRBJ2-3; a possible D gene is TRBD1 (6 bases). V was trimmed by 7 bases and J by 6 bases, leaving 14 bases between them. CDR1 and CDR2 (germline): SGHTA, FQGNSA. The CDR3 runs 13 residues. CDR3 DNA: TGTGCCAGCACCATCTCAGGGGTGGATACGCAGTATTTT. Translated: CASTISGVDTQYF. Supplemented by reference TRBV7-2 and TRBJ2-3, the full variable domain reads GAGVSQSPSNKVTEKGKDVELRCDPISGHTALYWYRQSLGQGLEFLIYFQGNSAPDKSGLPSDRFSAERTGGSVSTLTIQRTQQEDSAVYLCASTISGVDTQYFGPGTRLTVL.

The chain has TRBV9 and TRBJ2-5; the match to TRBD1 covers 7 bases. Germline V gives CDR1 SGDLS, CDR2 YYNGEE. The V segment lost 4 bases and the J segment 3 bases; nucleotides outside the gene matches: 6. The CDR3 is 14 amino acids. DNA of the CDR3: TGTGCCAGCAGCTCGACCGGGACAGAAGAGACCCAGTACTTC. Encoded protein: CASSSTGTEETQYF. The full variable domain, rest sourced from reference TRBV9 and TRBJ2-5, is DSGVTQTPKHLITATGQRVTLRCSPRSGDLSVYWYQQSLDQGLQFLIQYYNGEERAKGNILERFSAQQFPDLHSELNLSSLELGDSALYFCASSSTGTEETQYFGPGTRLLVL.

This clonotype was counted at least ten times. The rearrangement uses TRBV2 and TRBJ2-2; perhaps TRBD2 as D (5 bases). CDR1 is SNHLY, CDR2 FYNNEI, per germline. The CDR3 extends over 16 amino acids. V shed 1 base and J shed 4 bases, with 13 bases lying between them. CDR3 sequence (DNA): TGTGCCAGCAGTGAAGAATCACAGCGGTTCACCGGGGAGCTGTTTTTT. As protein: CASSEESQRFTGELFF. Supplemented by reference TRBV2 and TRBJ2-2, the full variable domain reads EPEVTQTPSHQVTQMGQEVILRCVPISNHLYFYWYRQILGQKVEFLVSFYNNEISEKSEIFDDQFSVERPDGSNFTLKIRSTKLEDSAMYFCASSEESQRFTGELFFGEGSRLTVL.

This sequence joins TRBV5-1 and TRBJ1-3, with 9 bases identical to TRBD1. Germline V gene lookup returns CDR1 SGHRS and CDR2 YFSETQ. CDR3 size: 17 residues. Unmatched junction bases numbered 9, after V lost 4 bases and J lost 1 base. The CDR3 loop is CASSRTGQGGSGNTIYF. In DNA form, the CDR3 reads TGCGCCAGCAGCCGGACGGGACAGGGAGGGTCTGGAAACACCATATATTTT.

The rearrangement joins TRBV6-4 to TRBJ1-1; D is perhaps TRBD1 (5 bases). CDR1 and CDR2 (germline): MRHNA, SNTAGT. The CDR3 is 14 residues long. V was clipped by 6 bases and J by 1 base, with 12 bases between them. As DNA, the CDR3 is TGTGCCAGCAGGCGCGGGGGGGAGAACACTGAAGCTTTCTTT. Translation: CASRRGGENTEAFF.